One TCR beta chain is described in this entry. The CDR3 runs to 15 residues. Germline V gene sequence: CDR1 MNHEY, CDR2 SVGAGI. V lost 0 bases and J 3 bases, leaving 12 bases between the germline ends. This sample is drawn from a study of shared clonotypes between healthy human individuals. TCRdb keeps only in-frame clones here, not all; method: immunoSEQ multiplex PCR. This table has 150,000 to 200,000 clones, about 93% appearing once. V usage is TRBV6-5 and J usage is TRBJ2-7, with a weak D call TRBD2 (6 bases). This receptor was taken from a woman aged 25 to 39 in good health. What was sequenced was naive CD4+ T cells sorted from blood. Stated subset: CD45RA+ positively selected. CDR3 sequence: CASSYSGGVGYEQYF. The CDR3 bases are TGTGCCAGCAGTTACTCGGGGGGAGTGGGCTACGAGCAGTACTTC.